One and the same sample provided the 29 T cell receptor beta chains below, sequenced in a study of blood T cell repertoires in COVID-19. Repertoires were generated with immunoSEQ multiplex PCR, while TCRdb's copy carries only in-frame clones and drops some. In the table there are 300,000 to 400,000 clones, about 87% of which are singletons. The sequencing input was peripheral blood. The receptors originated from a woman in her forties or fifties who had recovered from COVID-19.

This chain joins TRBV11-2 and TRBJ1-3; 7 bases line up with TRBD1. The CDR3 extends over 16 amino acids. V shed 7 bases, J shed 3 bases, and the junction held 12 bases outside the gene matches. CDR1 and CDR2 from the germline V gene are SGHAT and FQNNGV. The CDR3: CASTSVKGARGNTIYF. Here the CDR3 DNA reads TGTGCCAGCACCAGCGTTAAGGGGGCGCGTGGAAACACCATATATTTT.

This clone was seen a handful of times. The chain employs TRBV7-2 and TRBJ1-5, with a possible D match to TRBD1 (6 bases). CDR1 and CDR2 (germline): SGHTA, FQGNSA. V was trimmed by 4 bases and J by 3 bases, leaving 10 bases between them. The CDR3 is 14 amino acids. This CDR3 reads CASSSGQPNQPQHF. The CDR3 DNA reads TGTGCCAGCAGCTCCGGACAGCCCAATCAGCCCCAGCATTTT.

This clone was found once. The gene calls are TRBV28 and TRBJ2-2, with D possibly being TRBD1 (6 bases). Trimming removed 1 base from V and 4 bases from J, with 13 bases in between. CDR1 is MDHEN, CDR2 SYDVKM, per germline. The CDR3 runs 16 residues. The CDR3 nucleotides are TGTGCCAGCAGTTTATTGGGACACCCGAGCACCGGGGAGCTGTTTTTT. This translates into CASSLLGHPSTGELFF.

The gene calls are TRBV12-3 or TRBV12-4 and TRBJ1-5, with unresolved D. The CDR3 is 13 amino acids. The V gene lost 3 bases and the J gene lost 3 bases, with 6 bases spanning the gap. In DNA, the CDR3 is TGTGCCAGCAGTTTCAGACTCAATCAGCCCCAGCATTTT. It is translated as CASSFRLNQPQHF.

The chain has TRBV7-2 and TRBJ2-7, with 9 bases matching TRBD1. The CDR3 extends over 14 amino acids. Per the germline V gene, CDR1 is SGHTA and CDR2 is FQGNSA. V lost 1 base and J lost 4; bases outside the gene matches: 2. DNA of the CDR3: TGTGCCAGCAGCTTAGGGACAGGGGAATACGAGCAGTACTTC. Translating it yields CASSLGTGEYEQYF.

V is TRBV19 and J is TRBJ1-5; 7 bases are shared with TRBD1. Per germline, CDR1 LNHDA and CDR2 SQIVND (reference sequence). J gave up 7 bases and V 4 bases, and 7 bases lay outside the gene matches. The CDR3 totals 14 residues. As DNA, the CDR3 is TGTGCCAGTAGTAATACAGGGGAAGGACAGCCCCAGCATTTT. Translating it yields CASSNTGEGQPQHF. The full variable domain, its missing parts supplied by reference TRBV19 and TRBJ1-5, is DGGITQSPKYLFRKEGQNVTLSCEQNLNHDAMYWYRQDPGQGLRLIYYSQIVNDFQKGDIAEGYSVSREKKESFPLTVTSAQKNPTAFYLCASSNTGEGQPQHFGDGTRLSIL.

This clone was seen a handful of times. The CDR3 DNA sequence: TGTGCCAGTAGCTCGGGAGGGGATCAGCCCCAGCATTTT. Amino acid sequence: CASSSGGDQPQHF. V gene TRBV19 combines with J gene TRBJ1-5; perhaps TRBD1 as D (5 bases). CDR3 length equals 13 residues. CDR1 and CDR2 (germline): LNHDA, SQIVND (reference sequence). Between the trimmed V and J ends, which lost 6 bases and 5 bases, there was a span of 11 bases.

V and J are TRBV6-5 and TRBJ1-1, with D unresolved. V lost 4 bases and J 4 bases, leaving 7 bases between the germline ends. The CDR3 spans 12 residues. Germline lookup yields CDR1 MNHEY and CDR2 SVGAGI. CDR3 DNA sequence: TGTGCCAGCAGTTCGCCTATCACTGAAGCTTTCTTT. Translation: CASSSPITEAFF.

The chain employs TRBV6-5 and TRBJ1-2; D uncertain. CDR1 and CDR2 from the germline V gene are MNHEY and SVGAGI. V gave up 3 bases and J gave up 3 bases, with 5 bases separating them. This CDR3 comprises 12 residues. The CDR3 sequence: CASSYGDYGYTF. CDR3 DNA sequence: TGTGCCAGCAGTTATGGAGACTATGGCTACACCTTC.

The chain uses TRBV2 and TRBJ1-1; 8 nucleotides match TRBD1. Germline-derived CDR1 and CDR2 are SNHLY and FYNNEI. This CDR3 is 13 amino acids long. Trimming removed 5 bases from V and 8 bases from J; junction bases left unmatched: 7. The CDR3 protein is CASSLTGQGEAFF. The CDR3 DNA follows: TGTGCCAGCAGTCTAACCGGACAGGGCGAAGCTTTCTTT.

The V call is TRBV2, the J call TRBJ1-4, with 7 bases lining up with TRBD1. V lost 6 bases and J lost 7; bases outside the gene matches: 5. From germline, CDR1 is SNHLY and CDR2 FYNNEI. This CDR3 contains 13 residues. DNA of the CDR3: TGTGCCAGCAGGGCCGGGACAGCTGAAAAACTGTTTTTT. It encodes CASRAGTAEKLFF.

The table lists this clone with a few counts. This chain joins TRBV3-1 (or the pseudogene TRBV3-2) and TRBJ1-1; D may be TRBD1 (6 bases). The CDR3 is 11 residues long. The germline V gene encodes CDR1 LGHDT and CDR2 YNNKEL (reference sequence). Trimming pared 4 bases from V and 8 bases from J, leaving 8 bases between. In DNA, the CDR3 is TGTGCCAGCAGCCGAGGGACAGAAGCTTTCTTT. Amino acids: CASSRGTEAFF.

This clone came up a few times. The V gene is TRBV3-1 (or the pseudogene TRBV3-2), the J gene TRBJ2-2, with a weak D call TRBD2 (5 bases). Deletions cut 3 bases from V and 5 bases from J, with 13 bases between. The germline CDR1 and CDR2 sequences are LGHDT and YNNKEL (reference sequence). The CDR3 is 15 residues long. The CDR3 DNA reads as TGTGCCAGCAGCCAGGTTCTAGCCGGGACCGGGGAGCTGTTTTTT. Its translation: CASSQVLAGTGELFF.

In DNA, the CDR3 is TGTGCCAGCAGTTCCGGACAACCTACTAACTATGGCTACACCTTC. As protein: CASSSGQPTNYGYTF. The chain carries TRBV6-2 or TRBV6-3 and TRBJ1-2, with D perhaps TRBD1 (5 bases). The CDR3 runs 15 residues. Trimming removed 4 bases at V and 0 bases at J, with 12 bases between. The germline gives CDR1 MNHEY, CDR2 SVGEGT.

The chain carries TRBV7-3 and TRBJ2-7; tentatively, D is TRBD1 (6 bases). The CDR3 has 13 amino acids. Trimming left V 2 bases short and J 5 bases short, with 10 bases between. CDR1 SGHTA and CDR2 FQGTGA come from the germline V gene. The CDR3 DNA is TGTGCCAGCAGCTTAGGGGCAGGGGACGAGCAGTACTTC. Protein sequence: CASSLGAGDEQYF.

V is TRBV15 and J is TRBJ2-7; TRBD2 might be the D (5 bases). Per germline, CDR1 LNHNV and CDR2 YYDKDF (reference sequence). Between the trimmed V and J ends, which lost 3 bases and 2 bases, there was a span of 8 bases. The CDR3 totals 13 residues. Here the CDR3 DNA reads TGTGCCACCAGCAGGGACTTTCCCTACGAGCAGTACTTC. It yields the protein CATSRDFPYEQYF.

J is TRBJ1-1 and V is TRBV30; TRBD1 aligns across 8 bases. Trimming at V came to 3 bases and at J to 1 base, leaving 10 bases not matched to a gene. Looked up from germline, CDR1 is GTSNPN and CDR2 is SVGIG (reference sequence). This CDR3 is built from 16 residues. CDR3 bases: TGTGCCTGGAGGGCCCCGACAGGGGTGAAGAACACTGAAGCTTTCTTT. Its protein product is CAWRAPTGVKNTEAFF.

This chain joins TRBV18 and TRBJ2-2; D ambiguous. CDR1 and CDR2 from the germline V gene are KGHSH and LQKENI. This CDR3 comprises 14 residues. Between the trimmed V and J ends, which lost 0 bases and 7 bases, there was a span of 9 bases. CDR3 sequence reads: CASSPPPGRGELFF. The DNA of the CDR3 is TGTGCCAGCTCACCACCGCCAGGTCGCGGGGAGCTGTTTTTT. The variable domain in full, with the rest retrieved from reference TRBV18 and TRBJ2-2, is NAGVMQNPRHLVRRRGQEARLRCSPMKGHSHVYWYRQLPEEGLKFMVYLQKENIIDESGMPKERFSAEFPKEGPSILRIQQVVRGDSAAYFCASSPPPGRGELFFGEGSRLTVL.

The chain combines TRBV6-5 with TRBJ2-1; D unresolved. Germline CDR1 and CDR2: MNHEY and SVGAGI. Trimming cost V 7 bases and J 6 bases, with 16 bases left between them. This CDR3 is built from 14 residues. The chain's CDR3 is CASTHDGVSNEQFF. In nucleotides, the CDR3 is TGTGCCAGCACCCACGATGGAGTGTCCAATGAGCAGTTCTTC.

This chain connects TRBV28 to TRBJ1-2, with D maybe TRBD1 (5 bases). The length of the CDR3 is 15 residues. The germline V gene encodes CDR1 MDHEN and CDR2 SYDVKM. The ends were cut back, 6 bases at V and 7 bases at J, with 21 bases in the middle. The chain's CDR3 is CASSTTTGGEGGYTF. CDR3 in DNA: TGTGCCAGCAGCACGACCACCGGGGGGGAGGGTGGCTACACCTTC.

This clone came up once. This chain joins TRBV13 and TRBJ1-5; the match to TRBD1 covers 9 bases. This CDR3 contains 15 residues. CDR1 and CDR2 from the germline V gene are PRHDT and FYEKMQ (reference sequence). The V and J ends lost 4 bases and 4 bases, in that order; junction bases with no gene match: 5. As DNA, the CDR3 is TGTGCCAGCAGCTATAGGGGGACAGGGAATCAGCCCCAGCATTTT. This gives the protein CASSYRGTGNQPQHF.

V is TRBV5-1 and J is TRBJ2-1, with 8 bases lining up with TRBD2. With 0 bases clipped from V and 6 bases from J, the junction kept 2 bases outside the gene matches. Germline CDR1 reads SGHRS; CDR2 reads YFSETQ. The CDR3 spans 14 residues. The CDR3 loop reads CASSLGTSPNEQFF. The CDR3 DNA sequence: TGCGCCAGCAGCTTGGGGACTAGCCCCAATGAGCAGTTCTTC.

The chain has TRBV2 and TRBJ1-5; the D gene is possibly TRBD1 (5 bases). There are 15 residues in the CDR3. Germline-derived CDR1 and CDR2 are SNHLY and FYNNEI. Between the trimmed V and J ends, which lost 7 bases and 1 base, there was a span of 14 bases. CDR3 loop: CASTEDILSNQPQHF. The CDR3 nucleotides are TGTGCCAGCACTGAGGACATTTTAAGCAATCAGCCCCAGCATTTT.

The V and J genes are TRBV6-1 and TRBJ1-5; a possible D gene is TRBD1 (5 bases). Germline CDR1 is MNHNS and CDR2 is SASEGT. CDR3 length: 14 amino acids. The ends were cut back, 2 bases at V and 3 bases at J, with 8 bases in the middle. This CDR3 reads CASSESRVNQPQHF. Here the CDR3 DNA reads TGTGCCAGCAGTGAATCCAGGGTCAATCAGCCCCAGCATTTT.

The V call is TRBV5-1, the J call TRBJ2-7; the D gene is possibly TRBD2 (5 bases). Per the germline V gene, CDR1 is SGHRS and CDR2 is YFSETQ. V was clipped by 4 bases and J by 0 bases, with 11 bases between them. The CDR3 length is 14 residues. The CDR3 is CASSRVGSSYEQYF. CDR3 in DNA: TGCGCCAGCAGCCGAGTGGGGAGCTCCTACGAGCAGTACTTC.

V usage is TRBV19 and J usage is TRBJ2-3; 13 nucleotides agree with TRBD2. The CDR3 has 16 amino acids. CDR1 and CDR2 from the germline V gene are LNHDA and SQIVND (reference sequence). V was clipped by 4 bases and J by 2 bases; unmatched bases: 3. The CDR3 protein is CASSRGLAGITDTQYF. The CDR3 DNA is TGTGCCAGTAGTAGGGGACTAGCGGGGATCACAGATACGCAGTATTTT.

The chain has TRBV6-5 and TRBJ2-1, with 9 bases matching TRBD2. Germline CDR1 MNHEY, CDR2 SVGAGI. Trimming removed 7 bases from V and 4 bases from J; junction bases left unmatched: 5. The CDR3 runs to 14 residues. For the CDR3, the DNA is TGTGCCAGCACCCTTAGCGGGAGATACAATGAGCAGTTCTTC. This gives the protein CASTLSGRYNEQFF.

The chain couples TRBV5-4 to TRBJ2-5; 9 positions agree with TRBD2. CDR3 size: 15 residues. From germline, CDR1 is SGHNT and CDR2 YYREEE (reference sequence). The ends lost 0 bases at V and 5 bases at J; junction bases unmatched: 5. The CDR3 nucleotides read TGTGCCAGCAGCTTGGGGCGGGGGGGCGTGGAGACCCAGTACTTC. It yields the protein CASSLGRGGVETQYF.

This clone came up once. This chain joins TRBV5-6 and TRBJ2-3; perhaps TRBD1 as D (6 bases). The V end lost 4 bases, the J end lost 2 bases, and 20 bases lay between the germline ends. This CDR3 region has 17 residues. From germline, CDR1 is SGHDT and CDR2 YYEEEE. CDR3: CASSPLFRRGITDTQYF. In nucleotides, the CDR3 is TGTGCCAGCAGCCCCCTTTTCCGAAGGGGGATCACAGATACGCAGTATTTT.